This note documents a single T cell receptor (beta chain) sequence. Germline CDR1 is MDHEN and CDR2 is SYDVKM. The CDR3 consists of 14 residues. The ends were cut back, 11 bases at V and 6 bases at J, with 20 bases in the middle. The data were obtained in a study of blood T cell repertoires in COVID-19. In the study overall: Acute and convalescent COVID-19 specimens originated in the United States, Italy and Spain. PBMCs, B-cell-depleted T cells, or T cells provided the cDNA or gDNA that made up the material.

In the source study's methods: Reference gene primer amplification in the assay estimated nucleated cell counts. Only in-frame clones appear in the TCRdb table, and some are missing; sequencing was by immunoSEQ multiplex PCR. That table furnishes V, J and clone size, whereas the DNA furnished D and trimming. The data contain approximately 220,000 clones, roughly nine tenths of them seen just once; the ten biggest clones take up approximately 0.69%. Input material: peripheral blood. V is TRBV28 and J is TRBJ2-1; D might be TRBD2 (6 bases). The TCR comes from a man aged 40-55 years with acute or convalescent COVID-19. CDR3 sequence: CALSGGTSLNEQFF. The CDR3 nucleotides read TGTGCCCTTAGTGGGGGGACGAGTCTCAATGAGCAGTTCTTC. Filled out from reference TRBV28 and TRBJ2-1, the complete variable domain reads DVKVTQSSRYLVKRTGEKVFLECVQDMDHENMFWYRQDPGLGLRLIYFSYDVKMKEKGDIPEGYSVSREKKERFSLILESASTNQTSMYLCALSGGTSLNEQFFGPGTRLTVL.